Reported below is one T cell receptor beta chain. The data were taken from a study of blood T cell repertoires in COVID-19. Study in general: Sources were T cells, B-cell-depleted T cells, or PBMCs; the material itself was cDNA or gDNA.

Only in-frame clones appear in the TCRdb table, and some are missing; sequencing was by immunoSEQ multiplex PCR. The sample records about 250,000 clones, around 90% being singletons. The receptor comes from a man older than 75 with acute or convalescent COVID-19. Specimen: peripheral blood.

CDR3 protein: CASSQGQGSSPLHF. CDR3 in DNA: TGTGCCAGCAGCCAAGGACAGGGTAGCTCACCCCTCCACTTT. V usage is TRBV3-1 (or the pseudogene TRBV3-2) and J usage is TRBJ1-6, with 7 bases fitting TRBD1. The germline V gene has CDR1 LGHDT and CDR2 YNNKEL (reference sequence). J was trimmed by 10 bases and V by 1 base; bases with no gene match: 4. CDR3 length: 14 residues.